The 22 T cell receptor beta chains below come from one sample, sequenced in a study of identical twins. TCRdb ran MiXCR on the 5' RACE reads and lists one entry per CDR3 protein. The sample lists approximately 630,000 distinct CDR3 sequences, about 7% occurring once. The sample was also linked to a second study, of yellow fever vaccine responses in identical twins.

Sample: PBMCs. These receptors were taken from a woman aged 18 to 35 in good health.

In this sample, this clonotype turned up a few times. The V gene is TRBV7-2, the J gene TRBJ1-2; maybe TRBD1 (6 bases). CDR3 size: 15 residues. Germline values: CDR1 SGHTA, CDR2 FQGNSA. V lost 1 base, J lost 9 bases, and 18 bases lay in between. CDR3 sequence (DNA): TGTGCCAGCAGCTTAGGCCCTCCCGGACAGAGAAGCTACACCTTC. It specifies CASSLGPPGQRSYTF. The whole variable domain, remainder taken from reference TRBV7-2 and TRBJ1-2, is GAGVSQSPSNKVTEKGKDVELRCDPISGHTALYWYRQSLGQGLEFLIYFQGNSAPDKSGLPSDRFSAERTGGSVSTLTIQRTQQEDSAVYLCASSLGPPGQRSYTFGSGTRLTVV.

This clonotype turned up a few times. The chain uses TRBV20-1 and TRBJ2-1, with D tentatively TRBD2 (5 bases). The CDR3 totals 16 residues. V shed 0 bases and J shed 3 bases, with 15 bases lying between them. Germline loops: CDR1 DFQATT, CDR2 SNEGSKA (reference sequence). The CDR3, as DNA: TGCAGTGCTAGAGATCTAGCTAGCACTGACTACAATGAGCAGTTCTTC. This sequence encodes CSARDLASTDYNEQFF.

This clonotype was observed many times. This chain joins TRBV20-1 and TRBJ2-7, with D perhaps matching TRBD2 (5 bases). The CDR3 has 12 amino acids. Germline values: CDR1 DFQATT, CDR2 SNEGSKA (reference sequence). V was shortened by 1 base and J by 3 bases, with 7 bases between the two germline ends. The CDR3 DNA is TGCAGTGCTAGAGTCACTAGCTACGAGCAGTACTTC. It is translated as CSARVTSYEQYF.

In its sample, this clonotype was seen a few times. As DNA, the CDR3 is TGTGCCATCAGCCCCCGGGATGCGTTAGGCACAGATACGCAGTATTTT. Protein sequence: CAISPRDALGTDTQYF. The V call is TRBV10-3, the J call TRBJ2-3; weak D call: TRBD2 (5 bases). V was trimmed by 6 bases and J by 1 base, leaving 17 bases between them. This CDR3 is 16 amino acids long. The germline CDR1 and CDR2 sequences are ENHRY and SYGVKD.

V usage is TRBV10-3 and J usage is TRBJ2-3; 9 bases line up with TRBD2. This CDR3 is 18 amino acids long. Germline V CDR1 and CDR2: ENHRY, SYGVKD. J gave up 0 bases and V 5 bases, and 12 bases lay outside the gene matches. The CDR3 DNA reads TGTGCCATCAGTAACGAGACTAGCGGTGACCCTAGCACAGATACGCAGTATTTT. Encoded protein: CAISNETSGDPSTDTQYF.

This clonotype was observed a handful of times. The chain combines TRBV20-1 with TRBJ1-1; D is possibly TRBD1 (6 bases). V shed 5 bases and J shed 1 base, with 11 bases lying between them. Looked up from germline, CDR1 is DFQATT and CDR2 is SNEGSKA (reference sequence). The CDR3 has 13 residues. CDR3 region: CSALDSRNTEAFF. In DNA form, the CDR3 reads TGCAGTGCTCTGGACAGTCGGAACACTGAAGCTTTCTTT.

This clonotype showed up just a few times. The CDR3 protein is CASSLIGLAGGPFETQYF. The DNA for the CDR3 is TGCGCCAGCAGCTTGATCGGGTTAGCGGGAGGGCCGTTTGAGACCCAGTACTTC. This chain connects TRBV5-1 to TRBJ2-5; TRBD2 matches 11 bases. V shed 1 base, J shed 5 bases, and the junction held 13 bases outside the gene matches. The germline CDR1 and CDR2 sequences are SGHRS and YFSETQ. The CDR3 contains 18 residues.

CDR3 residues: CASREDQETQYF. The CDR3 nucleotides read TGTGCCAGCAGGGAAGACCAAGAGACCCAGTACTTC. The chain employs TRBV7-2 and TRBJ2-5; unclear D gene. The germline CDR1 and CDR2 sequences are SGHTA and FQGNSA. This CDR3 has 12 amino acids. Trimming took 6 bases from V and 0 from J, leaving 5 bases between them.

The sample holds many counts of this clonotype. The chain is built from TRBV12-3 or TRBV12-4 and TRBJ2-2; D gene unclear. This CDR3 is built from 15 residues. Trimming took 4 bases from V and 0 from J, leaving 9 bases between them. CDR3 protein: CASSYRIANTGELFF. The CDR3 bases are TGTGCCAGCAGTTACAGAATCGCGAACACCGGGGAGCTGTTTTTT.

This clonotype was seen only a few times. The CDR3 nucleotides read TGCGCCAGCAGCTTGGGGGGACACACCGCATATGGCTACACCTTC. As protein: CASSLGGHTAYGYTF. The chain employs TRBV5-1 and TRBJ1-2; the D gene is possibly TRBD1 (6 bases). Germline V gene data show CDR1 as SGHRS and CDR2 as YFSETQ. V was pared by 0 bases and J by 5 bases, with 14 bases between. The CDR3 has 15 residues.

The sample holds a few counts of this clonotype. V usage is TRBV20-1 and J usage is TRBJ2-5; the match to TRBD1 covers 7 bases. V gave up 4 bases and J gave up 5 bases; unmatched junction bases: 1. The germline V gene encodes CDR1 DFQATT and CDR2 SNEGSKA (reference sequence). This CDR3 is built from 11 residues. The CDR3 bases are TGCAGTGCTACGACAGGGGAGACCCAGTACTTC. As protein: CSATTGETQYF.

This clonotype was observed a handful of times. The rearrangement links TRBV19 to TRBJ1-1; D not certain. The germline gives CDR1 LNHDA, CDR2 SQIVND (reference sequence). V was cut by 4 bases and J by 8 bases, with 8 bases left in between. The CDR3 covers 11 residues. This chain's CDR3 is CASSKGREAFF. CDR3 coding DNA: TGTGCCAGTAGTAAGGGCAGAGAAGCTTTCTTT. Combining the CDR3 with reference TRBV19 and TRBJ1-1 gives the whole variable domain DGGITQSPKYLFRKEGQNVTLSCEQNLNHDAMYWYRQDPGQGLRLIYYSQIVNDFQKGDIAEGYSVSREKKESFPLTVTSAQKNPTAFYLCASSKGREAFFGQGTRLTVV.

The chain recombines TRBV2 with TRBJ2-1; D is unclear. This CDR3 region has 12 residues. With 7 bases removed from V and 6 bases from J, the gap between germline ends came to 10 bases. The germline gives CDR1 SNHLY, CDR2 FYNNEI. CDR3 bases: TGTGCCAGCAAGACTCTTAGCAATGAGCAGTTCTTC. Its protein product is CASKTLSNEQFF.

The chain uses TRBV20-1 and TRBJ2-3; either TRBD1 or TRBD2 may supply D (5 bases each). Germline CDR1 is DFQATT and CDR2 is SNEGSKA (reference sequence). The CDR3 extends over 15 amino acids. V lost 4 bases, J lost 0 bases, and 14 bases lay in between. CDR3 sequence: CSATPGTSSTDTQYF. CDR3 nucleotide sequence: TGCAGTGCTACCCCAGGGACGTCCAGCACAGATACGCAGTATTTT.

The chain employs TRBV29-1 and TRBJ2-7; the match to TRBD2 covers 7 bases. Losses at the gene ends were 2 bases for V and 2 bases for J; bases not matched to a gene: 9. Looked up from germline, CDR1 is SQVTM and CDR2 is ANQGSEA. CDR3 length equals 15 residues. The CDR3 bases are TGCAGCGTTGAAACCGGGGCTAGCGGAACCTACGAGCAGTACTTC. Amino acid sequence: CSVETGASGTYEQYF.

This clonotype was seen more than once but under ten times. This rearrangement joins TRBV29-1 to TRBJ1-2; TRBD1 matches 11 bases. Germline trimming cut 6 bases from V and 7 bases from J; bases unmatched to any gene: 10. The CDR3 is made up of 14 amino acids. Germline lookup yields CDR1 SQVTM and CDR2 ANQGSEA. As DNA, the CDR3 is TGCAGCGTCCCCACGGGACAGGGGGTGTCTGGCTACACCTTC. It specifies CSVPTGQGVSGYTF.

CDR3 bases: TGCGCCAGCAGCCAAGGCGGGGGGGCGGTCGGGGAGCTGTTTTTT. The encoded protein is CASSQGGGAVGELFF. V and J are TRBV4-1 and TRBJ2-2; TRBD2 matches at 9 bases. The CDR3 runs 15 residues. CDR1 is MGHRA, CDR2 YSYEKL, per germline. Trimming removed 1 base from V and 7 bases from J; junction bases left unmatched: 4.

Comment on this clonotype: A much bigger clone sits one base away, suggesting this may be a read error. V usage is TRBV6-1 and J usage is TRBJ1-1; no reliable D call. Germline CDR1 reads MNHNS; CDR2 reads SASEGT. CDR3 length: 13 residues. This CDR3 is CASSRDSGTDAFF. CDR3 sequence (DNA): TGTGCCAGCAGTAGGGATTCTGGCACTGATGCTTTCTTT.

This clonotype has a handful of counts. J is TRBJ2-3 and V is TRBV6-5; possible D gene TRBD1, 5 bases. The germline V gene has CDR1 MNHEY and CDR2 SVGAGI. V dropped 2 bases and J dropped 7 bases, with 16 bases sitting between them. This CDR3 is 15 amino acids long. This chain's CDR3 is CASSYGADPPYTQYF. Here the CDR3 DNA reads TGTGCCAGCAGTTACGGGGCGGATCCTCCGTATACGCAGTATTTT.

The chain has TRBV20-1 and TRBJ1-6, with TRBD1 matching 7 bases. This CDR3 spans 16 amino acids. The germline V gene encodes CDR1 DFQATT and CDR2 SNEGSKA (reference sequence). V lost 2 bases and J lost 5; bases outside the gene matches: 9. In DNA form, the CDR3 reads TGCAGTGCTAGACACCCTGACAGGGCTGATAATTCACCCCTCCACTTT. Protein product: CSARHPDRADNSPLHF.

This clonotype was seen more than once but under ten times. This chain connects TRBV4-1 to TRBJ1-2; a possible D gene is TRBD1 (5 bases). The germline CDR1 and CDR2 sequences are MGHRA and YSYEKL. The CDR3 is 12 amino acids. With 0 bases removed from V and 7 bases from J, the gap between germline ends came to 6 bases. The CDR3 sequence: CASSQEGVGYTF. The CDR3 region has the DNA TGCGCCAGCAGCCAAGAGGGGGTTGGCTACACCTTC.

This clonotype has just a few counts. The chain links TRBV29-1 to TRBJ1-1; 9 bases are a match to TRBD1. This CDR3 comprises 13 residues. Trimming cost V 7 bases and J 4 bases; bases outside gene matches: 7. CDR1 SQVTM and CDR2 ANQGSEA come from the germline V gene. Written as DNA, the CDR3 is TGCAGCGCCCAGGGACAGGGAGGCACTGAAGCTTTCTTT. Its translation: CSAQGQGGTEAFF.